The source of this T cell receptor (beta chain) is a study of early T cells in non-severe SARS-CoV-2 infection. Study background: Unpaired chains resulted from sequencing bulk RNA of unsorted whole blood.

This clonotype was seen repeatedly, ten times or more. Its antigen remains unknown. General study findings and limits: VDJdb-based matching was biased toward anti-spike CD8 responses and missed private and CD4 specificities.

The CDR3 totals 15 residues. Unmatched junction bases numbered 7, after V lost 0 bases and J lost 6 bases. In germline, CDR1 is SGHRS, CDR2 YFSETQ. As part of library construction, unique molecular identifiers were attached to individual cDNA molecules. One entry per CDR3 protein results from TCRdb running MiXCR on the 5' RACE reads. This sample carries tens of thousands of distinct CDR3 sequences, around 8.5% of them seen once, and the ten largest clones take less than 25%. The source is an adult who was a healthcare worker with PCR-confirmed SARS-CoV-2 infection or an uninfected control (not recorded which). This chain uses TRBV5-1 with TRBJ2-3; 7 positions match TRBD1. Sequencing input: whole blood. CDR3 nucleotides: TGCGCCAGCAGCTTGGAGGGGGCCCGGGTGGATACGCAGTATTTT. This encodes CASSLEGARVDTQYF.